One sample yielded the 8 T cell receptor beta chains listed below, sequenced in a study of T-cell reconstitution after alpha-beta-depleted transplantation in children. Preparation of the TCRbeta library was carried out with unique molecular identifiers. TCRdb analysed the PCR reads with MiXCR anew, one entry per CDR3 protein. The sample shows approximately 500,000 distinct CDR3 sequences, over 9.5% of them seen only once. The sequencing used PBMCs, collected before TCRalphabeta/CD19-depleted stem cell transplant. The origin of the receptors is a child aged 2 to 15 with inherited bone marrow failure, due to receive a stem cell transplant.

This clonotype was observed at least ten times. J is TRBJ2-5 and V is TRBV27, with 8 bases identical to TRBD1. Germline V gives CDR1 MNHEY, CDR2 SMNVEV (reference sequence). This CDR3 is 16 amino acids long. The V segment lost 3 bases and the J segment 1 base; nucleotides outside the gene matches: 7. The chain's CDR3 is CASSLAGGSFQETQYF. As DNA, the CDR3 is TGTGCCAGCAGTTTGGCAGGGGGCTCCTTCCAAGAGACCCAGTACTTC.

This clonotype has at least ten counts. The chain uses TRBV5-6 and TRBJ1-2, with D perhaps TRBD1 (6 bases). The CDR3 spans 14 residues. Germline V gene lookup returns CDR1 SGHDT and CDR2 YYEEEE. V was cut by 4 bases and J by 2 bases, with 12 bases left in between. The CDR3 reads CASSRPGANYGYTF. In DNA, the CDR3 is TGTGCCAGCAGCCGACCAGGGGCAAACTATGGCTACACCTTC.

V is TRBV10-3 and J is TRBJ2-7; TRBD2 matches 12 bases. The CDR3 loop spans 15 amino acids. Germline CDR1 is ENHRY and CDR2 is SYGVKD. The trim removed 6 bases at V and 3 bases at J, leaving 6 bases unmatched. The CDR3 loop is CAISTATSGSYEQYF. Written as DNA, the CDR3 is TGTGCCATCAGCACCGCGACTAGCGGGAGCTACGAGCAGTACTTC.

This clonotype was seen ten or more times. The chain has TRBV15 and TRBJ2-3; no definite D call. Trimming took off 5 bases at V and 6 bases at J, with 9 bases between the two ends. CDR3 length: 12 residues. Per germline, CDR1 LNHNV and CDR2 YYDKDF (reference sequence). The CDR3 coding sequence is TGTGCCACCAGCCCGCACGTGGATACGCAGTATTTT. It translates to CATSPHVDTQYF.

This clonotype came up many times. The chain is built from TRBV12-3 or TRBV12-4 and TRBJ2-7; D is perhaps TRBD1 (5 bases). Trimming cost V 5 bases and J 3 bases, with 17 bases left between them. The CDR3 covers 15 residues. CDR3: CASSHTQAPLYEQYF. For the CDR3, the DNA is TGTGCCAGCAGTCACACACAGGCCCCACTCTACGAGCAGTACTTC.

This clonotype was found many times. The CDR3 DNA is TGCAGCGTTGGGGGCGGGACTTCCTACAATGAGCAGTTCTTC. Encoded protein: CSVGGGTSYNEQFF. The chain couples TRBV29-1 to TRBJ2-1, with D perhaps matching TRBD2 (6 bases). The CDR3 spans 14 residues. The germline CDR1 and CDR2 sequences are SQVTM and ANQGSEA. The V end was cut by 4 bases, the J end by 1 base, with 11 bases between.

The chain uses TRBV4-2 and TRBJ2-7; TRBD2 might be the D (7 bases). V gave up 3 bases and J gave up 5 bases, with 14 bases separating them. There are 14 residues in the CDR3. In germline, CDR1 is LGHNA, CDR2 YNFKEQ. The CDR3 DNA reads TGTGCCAGCAGCCAGGGAGGGGGGGTGGACGAGCAGTACTTC. This codes for CASSQGGGVDEQYF.

In this sample, this clonotype turned up a few times. The gene calls are TRBV5-1 and TRBJ2-7; 7 bases are shared with TRBD2. There are 15 residues in the CDR3. The germline V gene encodes CDR1 SGHRS and CDR2 YFSETQ. Trimming removed 2 bases from V and 4 bases from J; junction bases left unmatched: 9. CDR3: CASSFSRGSVYEQYF. The CDR3 nucleotides read TGCGCCAGCAGCTTCTCCCGCGGGAGCGTATACGAGCAGTACTTC.